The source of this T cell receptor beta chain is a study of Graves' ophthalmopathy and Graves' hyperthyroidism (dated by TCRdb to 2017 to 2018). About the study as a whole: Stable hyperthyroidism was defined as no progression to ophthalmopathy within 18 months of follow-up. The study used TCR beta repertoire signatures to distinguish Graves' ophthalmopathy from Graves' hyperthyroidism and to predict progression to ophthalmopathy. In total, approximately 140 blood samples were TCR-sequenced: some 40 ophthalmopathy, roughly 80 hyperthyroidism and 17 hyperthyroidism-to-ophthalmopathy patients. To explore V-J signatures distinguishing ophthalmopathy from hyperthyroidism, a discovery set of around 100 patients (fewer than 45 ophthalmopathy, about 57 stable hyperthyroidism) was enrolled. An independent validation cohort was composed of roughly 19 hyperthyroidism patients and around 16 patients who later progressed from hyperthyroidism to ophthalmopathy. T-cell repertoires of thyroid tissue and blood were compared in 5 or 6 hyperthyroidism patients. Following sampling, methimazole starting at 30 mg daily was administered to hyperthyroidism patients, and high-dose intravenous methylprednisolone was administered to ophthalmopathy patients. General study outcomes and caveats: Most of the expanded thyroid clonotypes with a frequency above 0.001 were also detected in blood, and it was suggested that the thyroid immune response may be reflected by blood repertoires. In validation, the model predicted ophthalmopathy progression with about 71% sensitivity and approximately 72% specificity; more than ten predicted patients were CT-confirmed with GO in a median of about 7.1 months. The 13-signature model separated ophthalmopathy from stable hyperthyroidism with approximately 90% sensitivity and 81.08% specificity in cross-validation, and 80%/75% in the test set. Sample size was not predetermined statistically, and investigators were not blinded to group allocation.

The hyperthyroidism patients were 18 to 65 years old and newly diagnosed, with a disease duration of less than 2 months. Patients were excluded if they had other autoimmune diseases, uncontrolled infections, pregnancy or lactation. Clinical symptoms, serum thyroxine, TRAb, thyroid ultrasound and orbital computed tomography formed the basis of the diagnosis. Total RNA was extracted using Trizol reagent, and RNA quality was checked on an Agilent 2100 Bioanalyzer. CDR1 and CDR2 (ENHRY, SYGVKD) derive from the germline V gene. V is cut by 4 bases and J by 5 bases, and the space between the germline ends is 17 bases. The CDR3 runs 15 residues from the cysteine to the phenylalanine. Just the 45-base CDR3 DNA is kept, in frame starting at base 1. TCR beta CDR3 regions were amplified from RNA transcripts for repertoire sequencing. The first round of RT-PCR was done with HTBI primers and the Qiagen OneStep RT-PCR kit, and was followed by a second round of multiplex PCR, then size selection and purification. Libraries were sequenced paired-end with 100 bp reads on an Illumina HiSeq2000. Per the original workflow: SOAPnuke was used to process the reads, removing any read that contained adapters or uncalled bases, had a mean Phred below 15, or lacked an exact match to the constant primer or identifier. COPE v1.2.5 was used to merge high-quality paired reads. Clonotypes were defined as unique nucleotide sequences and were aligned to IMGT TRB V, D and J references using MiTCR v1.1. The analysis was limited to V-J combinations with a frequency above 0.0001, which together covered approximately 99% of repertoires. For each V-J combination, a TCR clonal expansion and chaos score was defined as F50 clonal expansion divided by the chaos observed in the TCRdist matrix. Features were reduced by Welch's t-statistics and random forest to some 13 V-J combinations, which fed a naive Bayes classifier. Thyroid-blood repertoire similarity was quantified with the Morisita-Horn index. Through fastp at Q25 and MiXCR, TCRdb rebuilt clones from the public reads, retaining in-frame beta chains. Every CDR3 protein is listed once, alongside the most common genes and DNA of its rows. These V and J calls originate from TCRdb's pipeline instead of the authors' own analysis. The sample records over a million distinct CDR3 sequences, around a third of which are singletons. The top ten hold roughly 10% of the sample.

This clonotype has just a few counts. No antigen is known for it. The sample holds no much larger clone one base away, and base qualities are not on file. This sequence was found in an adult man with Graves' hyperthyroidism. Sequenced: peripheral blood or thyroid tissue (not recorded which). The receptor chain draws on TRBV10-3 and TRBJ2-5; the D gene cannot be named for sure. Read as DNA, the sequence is TGTGCCATCAGTGCTAGAGTCGAGGCGAGGGAGACCCAGTACTTC. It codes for CAISARVEARETQYF.